These 30 T cell receptor beta chains were all obtained from the same sample, sequenced in a study of Graves' ophthalmopathy and Graves' hyperthyroidism. RNA transcripts yielded amplified TCR beta CDR3 regions. The authors performed first-round RT-PCR with HTBI primers and then a second-round multiplex PCR. TCRdb re-analysed the multiplex PCR reads in MiXCR, keeping a single row per CDR3 protein. The sample holds a few hundred thousand distinct CDR3 sequences, about a sixth seen once. Sequenced sample: peripheral blood. The receptors come from an adult woman with stable Graves' hyperthyroidism.

This clonotype was recorded at least ten times. CDR3 in amino acids: CASSLSRGETQYF. In DNA form, the CDR3 reads TGCGCCAGCAGCTTGTCCCGGGGGGAGACCCAGTACTTC. The chain is built from TRBV5-1 and TRBJ2-5, with D perhaps TRBD2 (6 bases). Germline loops: CDR1 SGHRS, CDR2 YFSETQ. This CDR3 is 13 amino acids long. V lost 1 base and J 5 bases, leaving 9 bases between the germline ends.

This clonotype was seen many times. Lacking the conserved final phenylalanine or tryptophan, this CDR3 likely reflects a read error. V and J are TRBV2 and TRBJ1-1; D is unclear. The CDR3 has 12 amino acids. The germline V gene encodes CDR1 SNHLY and CDR2 FYNNEI. The V end was cut by 6 bases, the J end by 4 bases, with 9 bases between. CDR3 DNA sequence: TGTGCCAGCAGCGACCTTGGCACTGAAGCTTTCTCT. It specifies CASSDLGTEAFS.

The chain has TRBV12-3 or TRBV12-4 and TRBJ2-7; possible D gene TRBD1, 6 bases. The CDR3 runs 14 residues. V shed 3 bases and J shed 2 bases, with 11 bases lying between them. The CDR3 here is CASSFFTGPYEQYF. The CDR3 bases are TGTGCCAGCAGTTTCTTTACAGGGCCCTACGAGCAGTACTTC.

This clonotype was recorded a few times. The chain carries TRBV5-6 and TRBJ2-2, with D tentatively TRBD1 (5 bases). Germline-derived CDR1 and CDR2 are SGHDT and YYEEEE. The CDR3 contains 15 residues. Trimming removed 6 bases from V and 5 bases from J, with 17 bases in between. CDR3 in amino acids: CASTTDLGLTGELFF. The CDR3 region has the DNA TGTGCCAGCACCACCGACCTGGGGCTTACCGGGGAGCTGTTTTTT.

This clonotype was picked up many times. The chain links TRBV6-5 to TRBJ1-2; 7 positions agree with TRBD1. The V gene's germline CDR1 is MNHEY and CDR2 SVGAGI. Trimming cost V 6 bases and J 5 bases; bases outside gene matches: 9. The CDR3 spans 14 residues. In DNA form, the CDR3 reads TGTGCCAGCAGATGGGGACAGATGACTTATGGCTACACCTTC. It translates to CASRWGQMTYGYTF.

Many counts were recorded for this clonotype. V is TRBV12-3 or TRBV12-4 and J is TRBJ2-7, with 10 bases fitting TRBD2. There are 14 residues in the CDR3. The V gene end was trimmed by 3 bases and the J gene end by 4 bases; junction bases not matched to a gene: 3. The CDR3 spells CASSLKREGYEQYF. In nucleotides, the CDR3 is TGTGCCAGCAGTTTGAAGCGGGAGGGATACGAGCAGTACTTC.

V usage is TRBV12-3 or TRBV12-4 and J usage is TRBJ2-5, with D possibly being TRBD1 or TRBD2 (6 bases each). Trimming stripped 4 bases from V and 2 bases from J, with 11 bases between. The CDR3 runs 14 residues. CDR3 residues: CASSSQGTQETQYF. In DNA form, the CDR3 reads TGTGCCAGCAGTTCCCAGGGGACTCAAGAGACCCAGTACTTC.

This clonotype was seen at least ten times. V and J are TRBV6-5 and TRBJ2-2, with D perhaps matching TRBD2 (5 bases). CDR1 MNHEY and CDR2 SVGAGI come from the germline V gene. Trimming cost V 7 bases and J 5 bases, with 14 bases left between them. The CDR3 spans 14 residues. CDR3 protein: CASTMAGGTGELFF. CDR3 bases: TGTGCCAGCACCATGGCCGGAGGTACCGGGGAGCTGTTTTTT.

This clonotype is deemed medium-sized. The V gene is TRBV12-3 or TRBV12-4, the J gene TRBJ2-5; D not certain. The CDR3 runs 11 residues. The V end was cut by 1 base, the J end by 7 bases, with 4 bases between. The CDR3 DNA reads as TGTGCCAGCAGTTTAGAGGGGACCCAGTACTTC. The encoded protein is CASSLEGTQYF.

This clonotype appeared many times. The genes are TRBV2 and TRBJ1-6; tentatively, D is TRBD1 (5 bases). Germline V CDR1 and CDR2: SNHLY, FYNNEI. There are 15 residues in the CDR3. Between the trimmed V and J ends, which lost 7 bases and 7 bases, there was a span of 17 bases. The CDR3 DNA is TGTGCCAGCACCGGCCAGGGTCGCCGGAATTCACCCCTCCACTTT. Translated, it gives CASTGQGRRNSPLHF.

This clonotype came up many times. The chain joins TRBV5-1 to TRBJ2-5, with 7 bases identical to TRBD2. With 4 bases clipped from V and 4 bases from J, the junction kept 7 bases outside the gene matches. Germline V gene lookup returns CDR1 SGHRS and CDR2 YFSETQ. This CDR3 comprises 14 residues. The CDR3 bases are TGCGCCAGCAGCGCGCAGACTAGCCCAGAGACCCAGTACTTC. The encoded protein is CASSAQTSPETQYF.

V usage is TRBV5-6 and J usage is TRBJ2-7, with a tentative D call TRBD1 (6 bases). The CDR3 is 15 residues long. Between the trimmed V and J ends, which lost 4 bases and 9 bases, there was a span of 23 bases. The V gene's germline CDR1 is SGHDT and CDR2 YYEEEE. CDR3 sequence: CASSTVDRTRTVQYF. The CDR3 nucleotides read TGTGCCAGCAGCACCGTCGATAGGACTCGGACAGTGCAGTACTTC.

This clonotype was picked up a small number of times. The V and J genes are TRBV20-1 and TRBJ1-1; D unresolved. Germline CDR1 and CDR2: DFQATT and SNEGSKA (reference sequence). The CDR3 consists of 13 residues. CDR3 nucleotides: TGCAGAGCTTCGACGTACAAATTTTCTGAAGCTTTCTTT. Its translation: CRASTYKFSEAFF.

This clonotype has a count of ten or more. The chain recombines TRBV4-2 with TRBJ2-4; TRBD1 is a possible D gene (6 bases). Germline CDR1 reads LGHNA; CDR2 reads YNFKEQ. The germline V and J ends were trimmed by 0 bases and 4 bases, with 13 bases remaining between them. This CDR3 is built from 16 residues. As DNA, the CDR3 is TGTGCCAGCAGCCAAGATACTGGGCAGGGGAAAAACATTCAGTACTTC. Translating gives CASSQDTGQGKNIQYF.

This clonotype occurred many times. The gene calls are TRBV2 and TRBJ1-1; TRBD1 matches at 7 bases. This CDR3 contains 16 residues. V lost 6 bases to trimming and J lost 5 bases; unmatched junction nucleotides: 15. CDR1 SNHLY and CDR2 FYNNEI come from the germline V gene. As DNA, the CDR3 is TGTGCCAGCAGCCGGGACAGAGATCGGGATAGGACTGAAGCTTTCTTT. It translates to CASSRDRDRDRTEAFF.

This clonotype was detected many times. In DNA, the CDR3 is TGTGCCAGCAGTTTAGGGGAATCTCGACTAGCGGGGTACACCGGGGAGCTGTTTTTT. Encoded protein: CASSLGESRLAGYTGELFF. The V gene is TRBV27, the J gene TRBJ2-2, with 11 bases lining up with TRBD2. V trimming: 2 bases; J trimming: 3 bases; junction bases outside the gene matches: 11. The CDR3 consists of 19 residues. Germline values: CDR1 MNHEY, CDR2 SMNVEV (reference sequence).

This clonotype showed up many times. This rearrangement joins TRBV28 to TRBJ1-1; the match to TRBD1 covers 9 bases. This CDR3 has 16 residues. Germline-derived CDR1 and CDR2 are MDHEN and SYDVKM. J lost 2 bases, V lost 2 bases, and 6 bases had no gene match. CDR3 nucleotides: TGTGCCAGCAGTTTAGTACTGGGACAGGGAAACACTGAAGCTTTCTTT. This translates into CASSLVLGQGNTEAFF.

Ten or more counts support this clonotype. The V gene is TRBV12-3 or TRBV12-4, the J gene TRBJ2-5; 8 bases map to TRBD2. Trimming at V came to 6 bases and at J to 5 bases, leaving 11 bases not matched to a gene. The CDR3 is made up of 15 amino acids. CDR3 residues: CASSLPSGSEETQYF. For the CDR3, the DNA is TGTGCCAGCAGCTTACCCAGCGGGAGCGAGGAGACCCAGTACTTC.

This clonotype was counted ten times or more. This chain uses TRBV28 with TRBJ2-7, with 8 bases fitting TRBD2. Germline CDR1 MDHEN, CDR2 SYDVKM. V trimming: 5 bases; J trimming: 2 bases; junction bases outside the gene matches: 5. The CDR3 has 14 residues. The CDR3 coding sequence is TGTGCCAGCAGTACCGGGACTAGAACCTACGAGCAGTACTTC. Translation gives CASSTGTRTYEQYF.

The gene calls are TRBV20-1 and TRBJ2-5; tentative D call: TRBD2 (7 bases). The germline gives CDR1 DFQATT, CDR2 SNEGSKA (reference sequence). CDR3 length: 17 amino acids. Trimming left V 0 bases short and J 5 bases short, with 22 bases between. This chain's CDR3 is CSARDPPGGGGVETQYF. The CDR3 nucleotides read TGCAGTGCTAGAGACCCTCCGGGTGGCGGGGGCGTGGAGACCCAGTACTTC.

This sequence joins TRBV7-2 and TRBJ2-7, with D perhaps given as TRBD1 or TRBD2 (5 bases each). V shed 5 bases and J shed 0 bases, with 17 bases lying between them. Germline values: CDR1 SGHTA, CDR2 FQGNSA. The length of the CDR3 is 16 residues. As DNA, the CDR3 is TGTGCCAGCAGCGGCCGGGGCACCGTCCGCTCCTACGAGCAGTACTTC. As protein: CASSGRGTVRSYEQYF.

Remarks on this clonotype: A much larger clone sits a single nucleotide away, making a read error possible. The chain couples TRBV12-3 or TRBV12-4 to TRBJ2-7; D may match TRBD1 or TRBD2 (6 bases each). CDR3 length: 15 residues. CDR3 in DNA: TGTGCCAGCACCCAAAGTTCCGGGGGCCCGTACGAGCAGTGCTTC. It is translated as CASTQSSGGPYEQCF.

This clonotype was seen at least ten times. A read error may account for a junction end that differs from germline. J is TRBJ1-2 and V is TRBV6-1, with D possibly TRBD1 on 6 matching bases. CDR3 size: 13 residues. The V gene's germline CDR1 is MNHNS and CDR2 SASEGT. The CDR3 DNA follows: TGTGCCGGCAGTGAAATGGGTACAGGGAGCTACACCTTC. It is translated as CAGSEMGTGSYTF.

This clonotype was counted many times. The chain couples TRBV29-1 to TRBJ2-5, with TRBD1 identical over 8 bases. Germline V gene data show CDR1 as SQVTM and CDR2 as ANQGSEA. V was pared by 5 bases and J by 3 bases, with 2 bases of the junction left unmatched. The CDR3 extends over 12 amino acids. The CDR3 nucleotides are TGCAGCGTTACGACAGGGGAAGAGACCCAGTACTTC. As protein: CSVTTGEETQYF.

This clonotype was counted many times. The V gene is TRBV10-2, the J gene TRBJ2-5; no reliable D call. Per germline, CDR1 WSHSY and CDR2 SAAADI. Trimming took off 1 base at V and 1 base at J, with 4 bases between the two ends. The CDR3 loop spans 13 amino acids. The DNA of the CDR3 is TGCGCCAGCAGTGAGTACAGCCAAGAGACCCAGTACTTC. Translation gives CASSEYSQETQYF.

This clonotype was recorded many times. The chain carries TRBV7-3 and TRBJ2-2; D call uncertain. V lost 5 bases and J 6 bases, leaving 10 bases between the germline ends. The germline V gene encodes CDR1 SGHTA and CDR2 FQGTGA. The CDR3 contains 13 residues. CDR3 nucleotide sequence: TGTGCCAGCAGCCCCAGTCCGGCCGGGGAGCTGTTTTTT. Its protein product is CASSPSPAGELFF.

In this sample, this clonotype turned up many times. The chain combines TRBV9 with TRBJ2-5, with 9 bases fitting TRBD1. CDR3 size: 15 residues. With V trimmed by 2 bases and J by 2 bases, 4 bases remained unmatched. Germline CDR1 reads SGDLS; CDR2 reads YYNGEE. The CDR3 protein is CASSVGQGGQETQYF. CDR3 DNA sequence: TGTGCCAGCAGCGTGGGACAGGGAGGGCAAGAGACCCAGTACTTC. Full variable domain (remainder filled in from reference TRBV9 and TRBJ2-5): DSGVTQTPKHLITATGQRVTLRCSPRSGDLSVYWYQQSLDQGLQFLIQYYNGEERAKGNILERFSAQQFPDLHSELNLSSLELGDSALYFCASSVGQGGQETQYFGPGTRLLVL.

There are many counts of this clonotype. One junction end does not reproduce the germline sequence, and a read error may be involved. The V and J genes are TRBV20-1 and TRBJ1-1; 7 nucleotides align to TRBD1. The CDR3 is 13 residues long. CDR1 and CDR2 (germline): DFQATT, SNEGSKA (reference sequence). CDR3 sequence reads: CSAREGGRTEAFF. The CDR3 DNA follows: TGCAGTGCCAGAGAAGGGGGCCGCACTGAAGCTTTCTTT.

This rearrangement joins TRBV11-2 to TRBJ1-3; D call uncertain. Germline lookup yields CDR1 SGHAT and CDR2 FQNNGV. V lost 5 bases and J 3 bases, leaving 8 bases between the germline ends. The CDR3 runs 13 residues. The CDR3 region is CASSPTRGNTIYF. CDR3 DNA: TGTGCCAGCAGCCCCACCCGTGGAAACACCATATATTTT.

This clonotype was detected many times. J is TRBJ1-2 and V is TRBV10-2, with TRBD1 matching over 7 bases. The V segment lost 6 bases and the J segment 10 bases; nucleotides outside the gene matches: 5. The CDR3 consists of 11 residues. The germline V gene has CDR1 WSHSY and CDR2 SAAADI. The CDR3 here is CASSSDRSYTF. CDR3 nucleotides: TGCGCCAGCAGCTCGGACAGGTCCTACACCTTC.